This paragraph reports one T cell receptor (beta chain). It lacks a known antigen. No base qualities exist here, and no much larger clone lies one base off it. These data belong to a study of CD8 T cells in ankylosing spondylitis listed by TCRdb under 2017. Regarding the research as a whole: The study profiled T cell receptor beta repertoires in healthy donors and ankylosing spondylitis patients to find disease-linked TCR variants. The full study cohort comprised about 24 ankylosing spondylitis patients and about 110 healthy donors. Samples of peripheral blood were taken, and for ankylosing spondylitis patients, synovial fluid was collected as well. Overall study results and their limits: In peripheral blood, the disease-linked clones were found at relatively low frequencies and had a CD8+ phenotype. According to the report, matched synovial fluid samples from ankylosing spondylitis patients were significantly enriched for the disease-linked clones. Some motif variants were previously reported in synovial fluid and blood of reactive arthritis patients, suggesting common disease-initiation mechanisms. A TCR beta motif made up of about eight highly homologous amino acid variants appeared to be characteristic of blood from ankylosing spondylitis patients.

There are 11 amino acids in the CDR3, from cysteine to phenylalanine inclusive. Here the CDR3 DNA is all that survives: 33 bases in frame from base 1. In the germline V gene (reference sequence), CDR1 corresponds to DFQATT and CDR2 to SNEGSKA. V sheds 4 bases and J sheds 4 bases, leaving 8 bases between their ends. Sequencing used an Illumina HiSeq 2500. Quantitative 5'-RACE with molecular barcodes was the method used to prepare the TCR beta libraries. Under the source paper's analysis protocol: Disease-linked TCR variants were identified with a new computational method built on a probabilistic model of VDJ rearrangement. In TCRdb, the public reads were trimmed at Q25 with fastp and aligned with MiXCR, with productive beta chains retained. CDR3 protein duplicates are merged, each entry listing the most common genes and DNA. The V and J calls were determined by TCRdb, not by the authors. The sample contains under 250,000 distinct CDR3 sequences, about 30% of them found a single time. The ten largest clones represent around 4.4% of the sample.

The chain was built from TRBV20-1 and TRBJ2-7; no confident D gene assignment can be made. The sample comprised blood, either unsorted or a sorted T cell fraction (not recorded which). This receptor was obtained from a male donor with ankylosing spondylitis or in good health (not recorded which). The nucleotides are TGCAGTGCTATTTCCTCGTACGAGCAGTACTTC. Translated, this is CSAISSYEQYF.